The 25 T cell receptor beta chains below were found in one sample sequenced in a study of vaccination and CD4 T cells after COVID-19. Their recognized antigens are unknown. Treatment defined: approximately 11-day PBMC culture with coronavirus spike peptide pools or control peptides (ViraFEST assay). Cultured CD4+ T-cell DNA underwent Oncomine TCR Beta short-read sequencing. MiXCR, run by TCRdb on the PCR reads, gives a single entry per CDR3 protein. The table includes a few thousand distinct CDR3 sequences, less than 25% detected once. The input for sequencing was CD4+ T cells from blood, cultured in vitro, taken after SARS-CoV-2 vaccination. The receptors were sampled from a human donor who had recovered from COVID-19.

This clonotype was found a few times. The V call is TRBV19, the J call TRBJ2-1, with D unclear. The CDR3 sequence is 13 residues long. The V gene's germline CDR1 is LNHDA and CDR2 SQIVND (reference sequence). V lost 4 bases and J 5 bases, leaving 9 bases between the germline ends. As DNA, the CDR3 is TGTGCCAGTAGTAGGAAGGTTGACAATGAGCAGTTCTTC. Its translation: CASSRKVDNEQFF. Full variable domain (remainder filled in from reference TRBV19 and TRBJ2-1): DGGITQSPKYLFRKEGQNVTLSCEQNLNHDAMYWYRQDPGQGLRLIYYSQIVNDFQKGDIAEGYSVSREKKESFPLTVTSAQKNPTAFYLCASSRKVDNEQFFGPGTRLTVL.

In this sample, this clonotype turned up a few times. The chain's CDR3 is CASSGPSGKGAFF. CDR3 DNA sequence: TGTGCCAGCAGTGGCCCAAGCGGGAAGGGGGCTTTCTTT. The gene calls are TRBV25-1 and TRBJ1-1, with D possibly matching TRBD1 (5 bases). CDR1 and CDR2 from the germline V gene are MGHDK and SYGVNS. V lost 4 bases, J lost 11 bases, and 17 bases lay in between. This CDR3 contains 13 residues.

By sample share, this clonotype is medium-sized. CDR3 region: CSASEVVNSPLHF. The DNA of the CDR3 is TGCAGTGCTAGTGAGGTGGTAAATTCACCCCTCCACTTT. The V gene is TRBV20-1, the J gene TRBJ1-6; D gene uncertain. V dropped 3 bases and J dropped 7 bases, with 10 bases sitting between them. Germline values: CDR1 DFQATT, CDR2 SNEGSKA (reference sequence). The CDR3 covers 13 residues.

V usage is TRBV20-1 and J usage is TRBJ2-4, with 8 bases that match TRBD2. Germline values: CDR1 DFQATT, CDR2 SNEGSKA (reference sequence). J was trimmed by 1 base and V by 0 bases; bases with no gene match: 8. The CDR3 extends over 17 amino acids. The CDR3 sequence: CSAREYGGALAKNIQYF. In DNA, the CDR3 is TGCAGTGCTAGAGAATACGGGGGGGCCTTGGCCAAAAACATTCAGTACTTC.

This clonotype is labeled medium-sized. This rearrangement joins TRBV20-1 to TRBJ1-2; D is perhaps TRBD1 (6 bases). The CDR3 runs to 15 residues. V shed 4 bases and J shed 2 bases, with 17 bases lying between them. Germline CDR1 is DFQATT and CDR2 is SNEGSKA (reference sequence). CDR3 residues: CSATLLQGSNYGYTF. The CDR3 nucleotides are TGCAGTGCTACCCTACTACAGGGATCAAACTATGGCTACACCTTC.

This clonotype has only one observation. The chain carries TRBV12-3 or TRBV12-4 and TRBJ2-7; weak D call: TRBD1 (7 bases). This CDR3 spans 15 amino acids. V lost 3 bases, J lost 0 bases, and 12 bases lay in between. This CDR3 reads CASSFRGVSSYEQYF. The CDR3 DNA reads TGTGCCAGCAGTTTCAGGGGGGTATCCTCCTACGAGCAGTACTTC.

This clonotype is medium-sized. As DNA, the CDR3 is TGTGCCAGCAGCTTAACGTACGGGGGCCAAGAGACCCAGTACTTC. Protein product: CASSLTYGGQETQYF. The chain recombines TRBV7-3 with TRBJ2-5, with a possible D match to TRBD2 (6 bases). The V end lost 0 bases, the J end lost 1 base, and 9 bases lay between the germline ends. This CDR3 has 15 amino acids. Germline values: CDR1 SGHTA, CDR2 FQGTGA.

This clonotype appeared a few times. One end of the junction is discordant with germline, which a read error may explain. The V gene is TRBV5-4, the J gene TRBJ2-7; 8 bases agree with TRBD1. The CDR3 length is 12 residues. Germline V CDR1 and CDR2: SGHNT, YYREEE (reference sequence). The CDR3 region has the DNA TGCGCGACCACAGGGGGATTCTACGAGCAGTACTTC. Its translation: CATTGGFYEQYF.

By its share, this clonotype is medium-sized. The rearrangement uses TRBV20-1 and TRBJ1-2; D may be TRBD1 (5 bases). CDR3 length equals 13 residues. V dropped 5 bases and J dropped 6 bases, with 16 bases sitting between them. Germline V CDR1 and CDR2: DFQATT, SNEGSKA (reference sequence). The CDR3 nucleotides read TGCAGTGCTGCGAGGGGAGGGAGTAATGGCTACACCTTC. Protein: CSAARGGSNGYTF.

This clonotype ranks as medium-sized. This sequence joins TRBV7-2 and TRBJ1-6; TRBD1 is a possible D gene (6 bases). Germline-derived CDR1 and CDR2 are SGHTA and FQGNSA. Trimming stripped 1 base from V and 6 bases from J, with 13 bases between. This CDR3 has 16 residues. CDR3 sequence reads: CASSLGPGELNSPLHF. As DNA, the CDR3 is TGTGCCAGCAGCTTAGGTCCAGGGGAACTTAATTCACCCCTCCACTTT. Drawing the rest from reference TRBV7-2 and TRBJ1-6, the complete variable domain is GAGVSQSPSNKVTEKGKDVELRCDPISGHTALYWYRQSLGQGLEFLIYFQGNSAPDKSGLPSDRFSAERTGGSVSTLTIQRTQQEDSAVYLCASSLGPGELNSPLHFGNGTRLTVT.

The J gene is TRBJ2-2, the V gene TRBV10-3, with 11 bases that match TRBD2. In germline, CDR1 is ENHRY, CDR2 SYGVKD. CDR3 length: 15 residues. V gave up 2 bases and J gave up 4 bases; unmatched junction bases: 0. The CDR3 nucleotides read TGTGCCATCAGTGAGACTAGCGGGGGCACCGGGGAGCTGTTTTTT. This encodes CAISETSGGTGELFF.

Note on this clonotype: Possible read error: a much larger clone is one base away. The chain joins TRBV7-2 to TRBJ1-6; 7 nucleotides agree with TRBD1. The germline CDR1 and CDR2 sequences are SGHTA and FQGNSA. The CDR3 contains 16 residues. Trimming at V came to 5 bases and at J to 8 bases, leaving 12 bases not matched to a gene. The CDR3 here is CASSLTWTGVYSPLHF. In nucleotides, the CDR3 is TGTGCCAGCAGCCTCACCTGGACAGGAGTGTATTCACCCCTCCACTTT.

This clonotype is labeled medium-sized (0.01 to 0.1%). This rearrangement joins TRBV27 to TRBJ2-1; 7 bases line up with TRBD1. This CDR3 is built from 11 residues. Germline assignment: CDR1 MNHEY and CDR2 SMNVEV (reference sequence). Unmatched junction bases numbered 3, after V lost 6 bases and J lost 10 bases. The CDR3 DNA reads TGTGCCAGCAGGTCACAGGGGGAGCAGTTCTTC. It encodes CASRSQGEQFF.

Only a few counts were recorded for this clonotype. The chain carries TRBV6-1 and TRBJ1-1; D unresolved. The V end was cut by 4 bases, the J end by 1 base, with 7 bases between. Germline CDR1 is MNHNS and CDR2 is SASEGT. The CDR3 runs to 13 residues. CDR3 nucleotides: TGTGCCAGCAGTGTGACACCGAACACTGAAGCTTTCTTT. Amino acids: CASSVTPNTEAFF.

This clonotype rates as medium-sized (0.01 to 0.1%). The CDR3 region has the DNA TGTGCCAGCAGTGAAGGTAGAGGGGCAGTATCCTACGAGCAGTACTTC. It specifies CASSEGRGAVSYEQYF. The J gene is TRBJ2-7, the V gene TRBV6-1, with D perhaps matching TRBD1 or TRBD2 (5 bases each). Germline V gene data show CDR1 as MNHNS and CDR2 as SASEGT. V lost 1 base, J lost 1 base, and 14 bases lay in between. The CDR3 length is 16 residues.

V and J are TRBV7-9 and TRBJ1-3, with D perhaps matching TRBD1 (5 bases). V lost 0 bases and J 2 bases, leaving 11 bases between the germline ends. Germline assignment: CDR1 SEHNR and CDR2 FQNEAQ (reference sequence). This CDR3 spans 16 amino acids. The CDR3 coding sequence is TGTGCCAGCAGCTTAGCCGGGGGGGAGGCTGGAAACACCATATATTTT. Protein sequence: CASSLAGGEAGNTIYF.

This chain joins TRBV24-1 and TRBJ1-1, with a possible D match to TRBD1 (6 bases). Trimming took off 4 bases at V and 0 bases at J, with 17 bases between the two ends. Germline assignment: CDR1 KGHDR and CDR2 SFDVKD. The CDR3 is 17 amino acids. CDR3 bases: TGTGCCACCAGTGACGGGGGGCGGGGAGCCATGAACACTGAAGCTTTCTTT. Translating it yields CATSDGGRGAMNTEAFF.

The rearrangement links TRBV9 to TRBJ1-2; 8 bases line up with TRBD1. From germline, CDR1 is SGDLS and CDR2 YYNGEE. The CDR3 has 14 residues. With V trimmed by 7 bases and J by 4 bases, 9 bases remained unmatched. The CDR3, as DNA: TGTGCCAGCTCCCGCACCGGGACAGGCTATGGCTACACCTTC. This gives the protein CASSRTGTGYGYTF.

In its sample, this clonotype ranks as medium-sized (0.01 to 0.1%). This chain joins TRBV7-9 and TRBJ1-2; D is unresolved. The CDR3 has 12 amino acids. Between the trimmed V and J ends, which lost 3 bases and 7 bases, there was a span of 9 bases. Germline V gives CDR1 SEHNR, CDR2 FQNEAQ (reference sequence). This CDR3 reads CASSLSIGGYTF. CDR3 DNA sequence: TGTGCCAGCAGCTTGAGTATTGGTGGCTACACCTTC.

This clonotype is medium-sized (0.01 to 0.1%). The V and J genes are TRBV20-1 and TRBJ2-7, with 7 positions matching TRBD2. The CDR3 has 15 residues. Germline V gives CDR1 DFQATT, CDR2 SNEGSKA (reference sequence). Trimming removed 0 bases from V and 3 bases from J; junction bases left unmatched: 8. DNA of the CDR3: TGCAGTGCTAGAGATTCAACGGGGGGAGGCTACGAGCAGTACTTC. Translating gives CSARDSTGGGYEQYF.

The chain employs TRBV29-1 and TRBJ1-2; 10 bases match TRBD1. Germline CDR1 and CDR2: SQVTM and ANQGSEA. V lost 5 bases, J lost 3 bases, and 3 bases stayed unmatched. CDR3 length: 13 residues. CDR3 coding DNA: TGCAGCGTTTCGGACAGGGGGTACTATGGCTACACCTTC. Translating it yields CSVSDRGYYGYTF.

This clonotype qualifies as medium-sized. The J gene is TRBJ2-7, the V gene TRBV15; 8 positions agree with TRBD2. This CDR3 comprises 15 residues. Trimming at V came to 1 base and at J to 2 bases, leaving 4 bases not matched to a gene. Germline V gene data show CDR1 as LNHNV and CDR2 as YYDKDF (reference sequence). CDR3 residues: CATSRGGGGPYEQYF. CDR3 nucleotide sequence: TGTGCCACCAGCAGAGGAGGCGGGGGGCCCTACGAGCAGTACTTC.

In this sample, this clonotype is medium-sized. V usage is TRBV20-1 and J usage is TRBJ1-2; D ambiguous. There are 10 residues in the CDR3. The V and J ends lost 5 bases and 8 bases respectively, with 9 bases between them. The germline V gene has CDR1 DFQATT and CDR2 SNEGSKA (reference sequence). This CDR3 reads CSAPEPGYTF. The CDR3 nucleotides are TGCAGTGCTCCCGAGCCCGGCTACACCTTC.

V usage is TRBV5-8 and J usage is TRBJ1-2; possibly TRBD1 for D (6 bases). CDR3 length equals 16 residues. Per the germline V gene, CDR1 is SGHTS and CDR2 is YDEGEE. The V and J ends lost 2 bases and 8 bases respectively, with 22 bases between them. DNA of the CDR3: TGTGCCAGCAGCTTTGGTCTCACCGGGACACATCTAGGCTACACCTTC. It yields the protein CASSFGLTGTHLGYTF.

The chain links TRBV19 to TRBJ1-2, with TRBD1 matching 9 bases. This CDR3 spans 16 amino acids. Germline CDR1 reads LNHDA; CDR2 reads SQIVND (reference sequence). Losses at the gene ends were 5 bases for V and 4 bases for J; bases not matched to a gene: 11. CDR3 nucleotide sequence: TGTGCCAGTAGTTCCCGAGGGACAGGGAGACTCTATGGCTACACCTTC. Translated: CASSSRGTGRLYGYTF. Full variable domain (remainder filled in from reference TRBV19 and TRBJ1-2): DGGITQSPKYLFRKEGQNVTLSCEQNLNHDAMYWYRQDPGQGLRLIYYSQIVNDFQKGDIAEGYSVSREKKESFPLTVTSAQKNPTAFYLCASSSRGTGRLYGYTFGSGTRLTVV.